The 28 T cell receptor beta chains listed next were all sequenced from one sample in a study of tumor and adjacent non-tumor tissue in lung cancer. This sample's RNA came from whole unsorted tissue. This non-tumor lung sample came from over 3 cm beyond the tumor edge. A modified ARM-PCR protocol with three rounds of nested PCR amplified TCRbeta. One entry per CDR3 protein results from TCRdb running MiXCR on the multiplex PCR reads. The profile shows some 100,000 distinct CDR3 sequences, roughly three fifths of them singletons. Material: distant non-tumor lung tissue. All receptors derive from a man aged 55 to 70 with non-small cell lung cancer.

A word on this clonotype: The junction departs from germline at one end; a sequencing error may be responsible. This chain joins TRBV6-6 and TRBJ2-3; D is uncertain. This CDR3 has 13 residues. Germline V gene sequence: CDR1 MNHNY, CDR2 SVGAGI (reference sequence). Here the CDR3 reads CASSFKNGYTQYF. Here the CDR3 DNA reads TGTGCCAGCAGTTTCAAGAACGGTTATACTCAGTATTTT.

By frequency in the sample, this clonotype is medium-sized. The chain combines TRBV11-3 with TRBJ1-1; 8 bases fit TRBD1. Germline V gene lookup returns CDR1 SGHNT and CDR2 YENEEA. The CDR3 has 15 amino acids. V dropped 5 bases and J dropped 0; count of bases not matched to a gene: 5. Here the CDR3 DNA reads TGTGCCAGCAGCACCTCAGGGGGCATGAACACTGAAGCTTTCTTT. As protein: CASSTSGGMNTEAFF. The full variable domain, in which reference TRBV11-3 and TRBJ1-1 provide the parts outside the CDR3, is EAGVVQSPRYKIIEKKQPVAFWCNPISGHNTLYWYLQNLGQGPELLIRYENEEAVDDSQLPKDRFSAERLKGVDSTLKIQPAELGDSAVYLCASSTSGGMNTEAFFGQGTRLTVV.

This clonotype occurred many times. The chain carries TRBV19 and TRBJ2-1, with D perhaps being TRBD1 or TRBD2 (5 bases each). The CDR3 covers 15 residues. V lost 0 bases and J 5 bases, leaving 11 bases between the germline ends. Looked up from germline, CDR1 is LNHDA and CDR2 is SQIVND (reference sequence). CDR3 DNA sequence: TGTGCCAGTAGTATAGATGGGACCCCCAACAATGAGCAGTTCTTC. Encoded protein: CASSIDGTPNNEQFF.

For this clonotype: The CDR3 carries no conserved terminal phenylalanine or tryptophan, so it likely arises from a read error. The chain links TRBV11-3 to TRBJ2-3; tentatively, D is TRBD2 (5 bases). V lost 1 base to trimming and J lost 2 bases, with 7 bases between them. Looked up from germline, CDR1 is SGHNT and CDR2 is YENEEA. The CDR3 length is 14 residues. As DNA, the CDR3 is TGTGCCAGCAGCTTAGCCGACTACACAGATACGCAGTATTCT. Translated: CASSLADYTDTQYS.

A word on this clonotype: The conserved final phenylalanine or tryptophan is absent from the CDR3, which likely points to a read error. J is TRBJ1-1 and V is TRBV5-6, with 8 bases fitting TRBD1. The germline CDR1 and CDR2 sequences are SGHDT and YYEEEE. The CDR3 is 15 amino acids. The CDR3 is CASSDRDRKNTGAFL. The CDR3 coding sequence is TGTGCCAGTAGTGACCGGGACAGGAAGAACACTGGAGCTTTCCTT.

On this clonotype: With a much larger clone just one base away, this may be a read error. The chain carries TRBV21-1 and TRBJ2-3; the table calls TRBD1, which could not be checked here. TRBV21-1 is tagged as a pseudogene. This CDR3 contains 17 residues. CDR3 residues: CASSRLLSNRVSDTQYF. The CDR3 DNA reads as TGTGCCAGCAGCAGATTGTTAAGTAACAGGGTTTCAGATACGCAGTATTTT.

This clonotype was observed a single time. The junction shows a germline mismatch at one end, possibly a read error. The CDR3 DNA reads as TGTGCCAGCAGCGTCAGACATGGCCTTGAGTGGTACGAGCAGTACTTT. Its translation: CASSVRHGLEWYEQYF. The rearrangement joins TRBV5-6 to TRBJ2-7; D is ambiguous. CDR1 and CDR2 (germline): SGHDT, YYEEEE. CDR3 length equals 16 residues.

The chain has TRBV11-2 and TRBJ2-1, with 8 bases aligning to TRBD1. V lost 9 bases to trimming and J lost 5 bases; unmatched junction nucleotides: 12. The CDR3 extends over 15 amino acids. Germline V gene lookup returns CDR1 SGHAT and CDR2 FQNNGV. The CDR3 reads CARSNGPTGDNEQFF. As DNA, the CDR3 is TGTGCCAGAAGCAACGGCCCGACAGGGGACAATGAGCAGTTCTTC.

This chain links TRBV28 with TRBJ2-3; D is undetermined. This CDR3 spans 14 amino acids. Trimming shortened V by 1 base and J by 1 base, and 6 bases separated the two germline ends. Germline V gene lookup returns CDR1 MDHEN and CDR2 SYDVKM. The CDR3 DNA reads as TGTGCCAGCAGTTTATACAGACGCACAGATACGCAGTATTTT. Translating it yields CASSLYRRTDTQYF.

Concerning this clonotype: Relative to the germline gene, one junction end is altered; a read error may explain this. The genes are TRBV20-1 and TRBJ2-3; 7 positions match TRBD2. The CDR3 extends over 15 amino acids. From germline, CDR1 is DFQATT and CDR2 SNEGSKA (reference sequence). The CDR3 sequence: CSARELAWGRDTQYF. In DNA, the CDR3 is TGCAGTGCTAGAGAACTAGCGTGGGGAAGAGATACACAGTATTTT.

On this clonotype: Since no conserved phenylalanine or tryptophan closes the CDR3, a read error is the likely cause. The CDR3 bases are TGTGCCAGCAGCTCGGGACTAACGGGAACGACGAACACCGGGGAGCTGTTTCTT. Amino acid sequence: CASSSGLTGTTNTGELFL. The chain carries TRBV11-2 and TRBJ2-2, with 7 bases that match TRBD2. CDR3 length: 18 residues. The junction had 11 bases not matched to a gene; V was cut back by 4 bases and J by 0 bases. Germline-derived CDR1 and CDR2 are SGHAT and FQNNGV.

Turning to this clonotype: Its ends do not fully match the called genes, so a read error is possible. The chain links TRBV11-2 to TRBJ2-5; no clear D gene. This CDR3 is 13 amino acids long. Per the germline V gene, CDR1 is SGHAT and CDR2 is FQNNGV. CDR3 sequence: CASSPSLRETQYF. The CDR3 region has the DNA TGCGCCAGCAGCCCATCCCTCCGAGAGACCCAGTACTTC.

Notes on this clonotype: Being one base from a much bigger clone, this may be a read error. The chain uses TRBV11-1 and TRBJ2-2; D might be TRBD2 (6 bases). CDR1 and CDR2 from the germline V gene are SGHAT and FQDESV (reference sequence). There are 13 residues in the CDR3. CDR3 in amino acids: CTSSFGRTGELVF. The CDR3 DNA sequence: TGCACCAGCAGCTTCGGGAGAACTGGGGAGCTGGTTTTT.

The rearrangement links TRBV4-2 to TRBJ1-5; 7 bases fit TRBD1. Unmatched junction bases numbered 11, after V lost 8 bases and J lost 4 bases. Germline CDR1 reads LGHNA; CDR2 reads YNFKEQ. This CDR3 region has 15 residues. CDR3 region: CASYANRGFNQPQHF. CDR3 sequence (DNA): TGTGCCAGCTACGCTAACAGGGGCTTTAATCAGCCCCAGCATTTT.

V is TRBV28 and J is TRBJ2-2, with a tentative D call TRBD2 (6 bases). V was pared by 7 bases and J by 5 bases, with 20 bases between. Germline V gene sequence: CDR1 MDHEN, CDR2 SYDVKM. This CDR3 has 16 amino acids. The CDR3 coding sequence is TGTGCCAGCACTTCCCTTGGGGGGAGCAGGACCGGGGAGCTGTTTTTT. Protein product: CASTSLGGSRTGELFF.

This clonotype was counted only a few times. V usage is TRBV5-1 and J usage is TRBJ1-1, with unresolved D. There are 15 residues in the CDR3. From germline, CDR1 is SGHRS and CDR2 YFSETQ. V gave up 0 bases and J gave up 2 bases, with 11 bases separating them. CDR3 sequence (DNA): TGCGCCAGCAGCTTGGTTCTGGGTTTCAACACTGAAGCTTTCTTT. Protein product: CASSLVLGFNTEAFF.

Worth noting for this clonotype: One end of the junction varies from germline; a read error may be responsible. This sequence joins TRBV7-9 and TRBJ1-1, with 7 bases fitting TRBD1. Germline CDR1 SEHNR, CDR2 FQNEAQ (reference sequence). The CDR3 length is 16 residues. The CDR3 sequence is CASSAGGGQLNSEAFF. The CDR3 nucleotides read TGTGCCAGTAGCGCAGGAGGGGGACAGCTGAACAGTGAAGCTTTCTTT.

This clonotype was counted at least ten times. The rearrangement links TRBV20-1 to TRBJ2-7, with D perhaps TRBD1 (6 bases). CDR1 and CDR2 (germline): DFQATT, SNEGSKA (reference sequence). V was clipped by 1 base and J by 2 bases, with 12 bases between them. This CDR3 has 14 residues. CDR3 region: CSARVPGQTYEQYF. In nucleotides, the CDR3 is TGCAGTGCTAGAGTTCCGGGACAAACCTACGAGCAGTACTTC.

A note on this clonotype: A much larger clonotype is one base distant, so this may be a read error. The V and J genes are TRBV20-1 and TRBJ2-5; D possibly corresponds to TRBD2 (5 bases). V lost 6 bases and J lost 5, with 10 bases in between. CDR1 and CDR2 (germline): DFQATT, SNEGSKA (reference sequence). The CDR3 consists of 11 residues. The CDR3 is CSALSGETQYF. The DNA for the CDR3 is TGCAGTGCCCTATCGGGGGAGACCCAGTACTTC.

To note about this clonotype: As the CDR3 is not closed by the conserved phenylalanine or tryptophan, this likely results from a read error. This chain uses TRBV11-3 with TRBJ2-1; 7 positions match TRBD2. The CDR3 is made up of 15 amino acids. The germline gives CDR1 SGHNT, CDR2 YENEEA. Here the CDR3 reads CASSPSGALYNKQFV. The CDR3 DNA follows: TGTGCCAGCAGCCCGAGCGGGGCGCTCTACAATAAGCAGTTCGTC.

This clonotype came up many times. The rearrangement links TRBV4-3 to TRBJ2-3; D unresolved. The CDR3 spans 14 residues. The V gene lost 4 bases and the J gene lost 5 bases, with 13 bases spanning the gap. Germline CDR1 and CDR2: LGHNA and YSLEER. The DNA for the CDR3 is TGCGCCAGCAGCCCGGACGCCCGTGGAGATACGCAGTATTTT. It yields the protein CASSPDARGDTQYF.

Comments on this clonotype: A much bigger clone sits one base away, suggesting this may be a read error. The genes are TRBV6-5 and TRBJ1-1; a possible D gene is TRBD1 (6 bases). The CDR3 covers 16 residues. V was clipped by 0 bases and J by 4 bases, with 15 bases between them. Per the germline V gene, CDR1 is MNHEY and CDR2 is SVGAGI. The DNA of the CDR3 is TGTGCCAGCAGTTACTCGAGCTCAAACAGGGCCACTGAAGCTTTCTTT. Its translation: CASSYSSSNRATEAFF.

About this clonotype: At one boundary the junction diverges from the germline segment, which might be a read error. This chain joins TRBV13 and TRBJ1-2; 11 bases align to TRBD1. Germline CDR1 PRHDT, CDR2 FYEKMQ (reference sequence). This CDR3 has 14 amino acids. DNA for the CDR3: TGTGCCAGCAGCTCGGACAGGGGGCTTCTAGGCTACAAATTC. Protein: CASSSDRGLLGYKF.

This clonotype was recorded many times. The V call is TRBV28, the J call TRBJ2-7, with a weak D call TRBD2 (5 bases). Trimming removed 2 bases from V and 8 bases from J, with 13 bases in between. Germline loops: CDR1 MDHEN, CDR2 SYDVKM. The CDR3 runs 13 residues. The CDR3 loop is CASSLGTEGKQYF. The CDR3 DNA follows: TGTGCCAGCAGTTTAGGAACCGAGGGCAAGCAGTACTTC.

On this clonotype itself: This could be a read error, since a much larger clone is one nucleotide away. The V and J genes are TRBV28 and TRBJ2-2; 7 nucleotides match TRBD1. The CDR3 length is 16 residues. The germline V gene has CDR1 MDHEN and CDR2 SYDVKM. With V trimmed by 10 bases and J by 4 bases, 15 bases remained unmatched. The CDR3 sequence is CAISLGRGSLTGELFF. The CDR3 DNA follows: TGTGCCATCAGCTTGGGCAGGGGGTCCCTCACCGGGGAGCTGTTTTTT.

About this clonotype: An end of the junction differs from the germline gene, which may be a read error. This chain joins TRBV6-2 or TRBV6-3 and TRBJ2-7; 8 bases align to TRBD2. Germline assignment: CDR1 MNHEY and CDR2 SVGEGT. The CDR3 sequence is 15 residues long. The DNA for the CDR3 is TGTGCCGGCAGATCCCTCAGCGGGAGAAGTTACGAGCAGTACTTC. This gives the protein CAGRSLSGRSYEQYF.

A note on this clonotype: The junction shows a germline mismatch at one end, possibly a read error. The CDR3 DNA is TGTGCCAGCAGCTTAGGATCTAGCGGACGAAATACGCAGTACTTT. Translating it yields CASSLGSSGRNTQYF. This rearrangement joins TRBV11-3 to TRBJ2-3; 7 nucleotides match TRBD2. The CDR3 runs 15 residues. Germline lookup yields CDR1 SGHNT and CDR2 YENEEA.

As concerns this clonotype: A much larger clone sits a single nucleotide away, making a read error possible. The CDR3 protein is CATGSGPGSTIYF. The DNA of the CDR3 is TGTGCCACCGGAAGTGGGCCTGGAAGCACCATATATTTT. The chain carries TRBV13 and TRBJ1-3; D ambiguous. The CDR3 totals 13 residues. Germline loops: CDR1 PRHDT, CDR2 FYEKMQ (reference sequence). The full variable domain, its missing parts supplied by reference TRBV13 and TRBJ1-3, is AAGVIQSPRHLIKEKRETATLKCYPIPRHDTVYWYQQGPGQDPQFLISFYEKMQSDKGSIPDRFSAQQFSDYHSELNMSSLELGDSALYFCATGSGPGSTIYFGEGSWLTVV.